The source of this T cell receptor (beta chain) is a study of cytomegalovirus exposure and HLA in healthy donors. Overall study context: In terms of ancestry, the Caucasian-associated cluster contained around four fifths of the 350 to 450 genotyped donors. General study findings and limits: HLA restriction was apparent for most CMV-associated TCR beta chains in a later analysis. One later analysis reportedly identified an Asian-associated ancestry cluster that showed fewer N-insertions than the approximately 700-donor mean. Later analysis suggested links between common viral pathogens and several top significant clusters.

Details on this clone: Antigen: not known.

Primers: 60 Vbeta forward and 13 Jbeta reverse. This table comes from immunoSEQ multiplex PCR, and its TCRdb copy is limited to in-frame clones, with some not included. The table lists more than 150,000 clones, about 90% of them singletons. The CDR3 totals 15 residues. V lost 0 bases and J lost 4, with 11 bases in between. The germline CDR1 and CDR2 sequences are SGHVS and FQNEAQ. The specimen sequenced was PBMCs. The chain carries TRBV7-8 and TRBJ2-3; D is undetermined. This sequence was found in a girl in the first two years of life in good health and CMV-seronegative. CDR3 nucleotides: TGTGCCAGCAGCTTAGCGCGGATCCGGGCAGATACGCAGTATTTT. The encoded protein is CASSLARIRADTQYF. The whole variable domain, remainder taken from reference TRBV7-8 and TRBJ2-3, is GAGVSQSPRYKVAKRGQDVALRCDPISGHVSLFWYQQALGQGPEFLTYFQNEAQLDKSGLPSDRFFAERPEGSVSTLKIQRTQQEDSAVYLCASSLARIRADTQYFGPGTRLTVL.